A single sample gave rise to the 11 T cell receptor beta chains below, sequenced in a study of PD-1 blockade in classical Hodgkin lymphoma. The assay was immunoSEQ multiplex PCR, and TCRdb's table has in-frame clones only and misses some. The sample contains more than 35,000 clones, around nine tenths of which appear only once. After autologous stem cell transplantation all patients relapsed, and prior brentuximab vedotin exposure differed between cohorts. The source material was peripheral blood mononuclear cells (PBMCs), sampled before the second cycle of nivolumab. These receptors were obtained from a human donor with classical Hodgkin lymphoma.

This clone has a handful of counts. The V and J genes are TRBV7-6 and TRBJ2-6, with no clear D. V shed 2 bases and J shed 1 base, with 9 bases lying between them. This CDR3 spans 16 amino acids. The germline gives CDR1 SGHVS, CDR2 FNYEAQ. The CDR3 coding sequence is TGTGCCAGCAGCTTATTGTCGGAGTCTGGGGCCAACGTCCTGACTTTC. Residues: CASSLLSESGANVLTF.

The rearrangement uses TRBV30 and TRBJ2-5; 10 bases line up with TRBD1. The CDR3 has 16 amino acids. Germline CDR1 GTSNPN, CDR2 SVGIG (reference sequence). The V and J ends lost 6 bases and 5 bases, in that order; junction bases with no gene match: 15. The CDR3: CACMLPGTGVAETQYF. The CDR3 DNA follows: TGTGCCTGCATGCTCCCCGGGACAGGGGTCGCGGAGACCCAGTACTTC.

The chain carries TRBV10-3 and TRBJ1-1; tentative D call: TRBD1 (6 bases). V gave up 7 bases and J gave up 4 bases, with 16 bases separating them. CDR3 length equals 14 residues. Germline lookup yields CDR1 ENHRY and CDR2 SYGVKD. Here the CDR3 reads CAINRVRGGTEAFF. In DNA form, the CDR3 reads TGTGCCATCAATCGGGTCAGGGGTGGCACTGAAGCTTTCTTT.

The J gene is TRBJ1-5, the V gene TRBV2; 9 nucleotides line up with TRBD1. This CDR3 spans 16 amino acids. Germline CDR1 and CDR2: SNHLY and FYNNEI. V lost 10 bases and J lost 4; bases outside the gene matches: 14. For the CDR3, the DNA is TGTGCCACCGGGATACAGGGGGCGGCAGGGAATCAGCCCCAGCATTTT. It encodes CATGIQGAAGNQPQHF.

The chain couples TRBV2 to TRBJ2-3, with 9 positions matching TRBD2. V lost 7 bases and J lost 2; bases outside the gene matches: 4. The CDR3 has 14 residues. Germline loops: CDR1 SNHLY, CDR2 FYNNEI. CDR3 sequence: CASKASGVTDTQYF. The CDR3 DNA reads as TGTGCCAGCAAGGCTAGCGGGGTCACAGATACGCAGTATTTT.

This chain connects TRBV5-6 to TRBJ2-5, with D uncertain. CDR1 SGHDT and CDR2 YYEEEE come from the germline V gene. This CDR3 has 13 amino acids. Trimming shortened V by 3 bases and J by 4 bases, and 10 bases separated the two germline ends. DNA of the CDR3: TGTGCCAGCAGCTACGAGTTGAGAGAGACCCAGTACTTC. This translates into CASSYELRETQYF. The whole variable domain, remainder taken from reference TRBV5-6 and TRBJ2-5, is DAGVTQSPTHLIKTRGQQVTLRCSPKSGHDTVSWYQQALGQGPQFIFQYYEEEERQRGNFPDRFSGHQFPNYSSELNVNALLLGDSALYLCASSYELRETQYFGPGTRLLVL.

J is TRBJ2-3 and V is TRBV2; a possible D gene is TRBD2 (5 bases). The V end lost 6 bases, the J end lost 0 bases, and 7 bases lay between the germline ends. The germline gives CDR1 SNHLY, CDR2 FYNNEI. The CDR3 spans 13 residues. The CDR3 is CASRQRSTDTQYF. CDR3 coding DNA: TGTGCCAGCAGGCAGCGGAGCACAGATACGCAGTATTTT.

This chain connects TRBV4-1 to TRBJ2-1; D is possibly TRBD2 (6 bases). The CDR3 is 13 amino acids. Looked up from germline, CDR1 is MGHRA and CDR2 is YSYEKL. V lost 1 base to trimming and J lost 7 bases, with 8 bases between them. CDR3 region: CASSQGGGNEQFF. The CDR3 DNA reads as TGCGCCAGCAGCCAAGGTGGAGGGAATGAGCAGTTCTTC.

The chain is built from TRBV6-6 and TRBJ2-1; D is unresolved. The CDR3 covers 13 residues. Germline V gene sequence: CDR1 MNHNY, CDR2 SVGAGI (reference sequence). V was shortened by 2 bases and J by 9 bases, with 11 bases between the two germline ends. The CDR3 DNA reads TGTGCCAGCAGTTACCTCCCCAGTATTGAGCAGTTCTTC. Translating gives CASSYLPSIEQFF.

This chain connects TRBV28 to TRBJ1-5; D possibly corresponds to TRBD1 (6 bases). V lost 2 bases and J 8 bases, leaving 25 bases between the germline ends. The CDR3 length is 18 residues. The germline V gene encodes CDR1 MDHEN and CDR2 SYDVKM. The CDR3 region is CASSLPMGVLQGREPQHF. The CDR3 region has the DNA TGTGCCAGCAGTTTACCCATGGGGGTTCTACAGGGCCGGGAGCCCCAGCATTTT.

CDR3 loop: CASSGQFNTGELFF. CDR3 coding DNA: TGTGCCAGCAGTGGACAGTTCAACACCGGGGAGCTGTTTTTT. V gene TRBV2 combines with J gene TRBJ2-2, with a possible D match to TRBD1 (5 bases). The V gene lost 4 bases and the J gene lost 2 bases, with 8 bases spanning the gap. The length of the CDR3 is 14 residues. The germline V gene has CDR1 SNHLY and CDR2 FYNNEI.